Each of the 10 T cell receptor beta chains below was sequenced from the same sample in a study of blood T cell repertoires in COVID-19. The assay was immunoSEQ multiplex PCR, and TCRdb's table has in-frame clones only and misses some. The sample has about 200,000 clones, more than 70% seen once. Sequenced material: peripheral blood. These receptors were obtained from a man aged 45-60 years with COVID-19, enrolled during active disease.

This clone was recorded a few times. The gene calls are TRBV19 and TRBJ1-5; possibly TRBD1 for D (6 bases). Trimming removed 6 bases at V and 6 bases at J, with 21 bases between. The CDR3 is 16 amino acids. CDR1 LNHDA and CDR2 SQIVND come from the germline V gene (reference sequence). The CDR3 DNA sequence: TGTGCCAGTAGCCCCGGCGGCCAGGGGAATTTTCAGCCCCAGCATTTT. Translating it yields CASSPGGQGNFQPQHF.

The sample holds a few counts of this clone. The chain links TRBV5-1 to TRBJ2-7; 8 positions match TRBD1. The germline gives CDR1 SGHRS, CDR2 YFSETQ. This CDR3 spans 12 amino acids. Trimming took 4 bases from V and 6 from J; bases not matched to a gene: 3. CDR3 protein: CASSRTGGEQYF. The CDR3 DNA is TGCGCCAGCAGCCGCACAGGGGGCGAGCAGTACTTC.

The J gene is TRBJ2-3, the V gene TRBV5-4; 7 bases match TRBD1. The CDR3 is made up of 15 amino acids. The germline gives CDR1 SGHNT, CDR2 YYREEE (reference sequence). V gave up 0 bases and J gave up 3 bases; unmatched junction bases: 4. CDR3: CASSLGRGWTDTQYF. In DNA, the CDR3 is TGTGCCAGCAGCTTGGGCAGGGGGTGGACAGATACGCAGTATTTT.

This clone was recorded once. The chain carries TRBV25-1 and TRBJ2-7, with a possible D match to TRBD1 (6 bases). V lost 6 bases and J lost 0, with 12 bases in between. The germline gives CDR1 MGHDK, CDR2 SYGVNS. The CDR3 spans 14 residues. The chain's CDR3 is CASSRDTSSYEQYF. The CDR3 DNA is TGTGCCAGCAGCCGGGACACGAGCTCCTACGAGCAGTACTTC.

The chain joins TRBV29-1 to TRBJ2-3; D is uncertain. Germline assignment: CDR1 SQVTM and CDR2 ANQGSEA. Trimming shortened V by 5 bases and J by 0 bases, and 9 bases separated the two germline ends. CDR3 length: 13 amino acids. The CDR3, as DNA: TGCAGCGTTCTGCGCCCTAGCACAGATACGCAGTATTTT. Encoded protein: CSVLRPSTDTQYF.

The chain recombines TRBV6-1 with TRBJ2-4; 7 nucleotides agree with TRBD1. V was clipped by 0 bases and J by 0 bases; unmatched bases: 11. Germline V lookup: CDR1 MNHNS, CDR2 SASEGT. CDR3 length: 19 amino acids. The CDR3 nucleotides read TGTGCCAGCAGTGAAGCGGCCGGGACAGTAGAACTAGCCAAAAACATTCAGTACTTC. Its protein product is CASSEAAGTVELAKNIQYF.

There are a few counts of this clone. The chain has TRBV6-1 and TRBJ1-4; a weak D match, TRBD1 (5 bases). CDR1 and CDR2 from the germline V gene are MNHNS and SASEGT. The CDR3 spans 14 residues. V was pared by 3 bases and J by 2 bases, with 7 bases between. CDR3: CASSDQGTNEKLFF. The DNA for the CDR3 is TGTGCCAGCAGTGACCAGGGCACTAATGAAAAACTGTTTTTT.

The rearrangement joins TRBV7-2 to TRBJ1-2; D unclear. Germline loops: CDR1 SGHTA, CDR2 FQGNSA. The CDR3 totals 12 residues. The V and J ends lost 5 bases and 8 bases respectively, with 12 bases between them. The CDR3 here is CASSLTLDGYTF. The CDR3, as DNA: TGTGCCAGCAGCCTGACTCTCGACGGCTACACCTTC.

This clone has a single count. The chain couples TRBV28 to TRBJ2-5; D is perhaps TRBD2 (5 bases). The CDR3 consists of 13 residues. Trimming cost V 3 bases and J 5 bases, with 10 bases left between them. Germline V lookup: CDR1 MDHEN, CDR2 SYDVKM. In DNA form, the CDR3 reads TGTGCCAGCAGTTTGCCTAGCACGGAGACCCAGTACTTC. This codes for CASSLPSTETQYF.

The rearrangement uses TRBV2 and TRBJ1-3, with D possibly TRBD1 on 5 matching bases. The CDR3 loop spans 15 amino acids. CDR1 and CDR2 (germline): SNHLY, FYNNEI. Deletions cut 2 bases from V and 0 bases from J, with 8 bases between. CDR3: CASSERQSSGNTIYF. The DNA for the CDR3 is TGTGCCAGCAGTGAAAGACAGAGCTCTGGAAACACCATATATTTT.